Listed below are T cell receptor beta chains from one sample, sequenced in a study of tumor-infiltrating lymphocytes in primary liver carcinoma. TCRdb analysed the multiplex PCR reads with MiXCR anew, one entry per CDR3 protein. Of about 92,000 distinct CDR3 sequences listed, just over 65% are singletons. The sample consisted of tumor-adjacent normal liver tissue. The receptors originated from a man between 35 and 55 years old with primary liver carcinoma and hepatitis B virus infection. The CDR3 runs from the conserved cysteine through the conserved F or W. The D gene is left open where the match is weak. Size is omitted from some rows. Given values are once, few, many or a class for expanded clones.

j_call: TRBJ2-2
d_call: -
v_call: TRBV11-2
cdr3_length: 12
clone_size: -
cdr3_aa: CARSLVLGALFF
cdr3_nt: TGTGCCAGGAGCTTAGTGCTAGGGGCGCTGTTTTTT

j_call: TRBJ2-4
d_call: TRBD1
v_call: TRBV5-5
cdr3_length: 11
clone_size: many
cdr3_aa: CASSYRGHRYF
cdr3_nt: TGTGCCAGCAGTTACAGGGGCCATCGGTACTTC

j_call: TRBJ2-7
d_call: TRBD2
v_call: TRBV5-6
cdr3_length: 15
clone_size: -
cdr3_aa: CASSFGVAGYYEQYF
cdr3_nt: TGTGCCAGCAGCTTCGGAGTAGCGGGGTACTACGAGCAGTACTTC

j_call: TRBJ2-3
d_call: TRBD2
v_call: TRBV11-2
cdr3_length: 18
clone_size: -
cdr3_aa: CAGSLGPPSGLSTGTQYF
cdr3_nt: TGTGCCGGCAGCTTAGGACCCCCTAGCGGCCTCAGCACAGGTACGCAGTATTTT

j_call: TRBJ2-2
d_call: TRBD1
v_call: TRBV6-6
cdr3_length: 16
clone_size: many
cdr3_aa: CASSSPQGARTGELFF
cdr3_nt: TGTGCCAGCAGTTCTCCTCAGGGGGCGCGCACCGGGGAGCTGTTTTTT

j_call: TRBJ1-2
d_call: -
v_call: TRBV5-5
cdr3_length: 14
clone_size: -
cdr3_aa: CVSSMEGANYGYTF
cdr3_nt: TGTGTCAGCAGCATGGAAGGCGCGAACTATGGCTACACCTTC

j_call: TRBJ2-1
d_call: -
v_call: TRBV29-1
cdr3_length: 14
clone_size: few
cdr3_aa: CSGSRGAGWNEQFF
cdr3_nt: TGCAGCGGTAGCCGGGGGGCAGGGTGGAATGAGCAGTTCTTC

j_call: TRBJ2-2
d_call: -
v_call: TRBV11-2
cdr3_length: 15
clone_size: -
cdr3_aa: CTNSFTYGKSGELFF
cdr3_nt: TGTACCAACAGCTTTACGTACGGTAAGAGCGGGGAGCTGTTTTTT

j_call: TRBJ1-4
d_call: -
v_call: TRBV11-2
cdr3_length: 14
clone_size: -
cdr3_aa: CARSLDVGDAKLFF
cdr3_nt: TGTGCCAGAAGCTTAGATGTTGGGGACGCAAAACTGTTTTTT

j_call: TRBJ2-5
d_call: TRBD2
v_call: TRBV7-3
cdr3_length: 13
clone_size: -
cdr3_aa: CASSYLAGETQYF
cdr3_nt: TGTGCCAGCAGCTACCTAGCGGGAGAGACCCAGTACTTC

j_call: TRBJ2-7
d_call: TRBD2
v_call: TRBV11-2
cdr3_length: 15
clone_size: -
cdr3_aa: CASNLSGTLPYERYF
cdr3_nt: TGTGCCAGCAACCTCAGCGGGACTCTACCCTACGAGCGGTACTTC

j_call: TRBJ1-1
d_call: -
v_call: TRBV6-1
cdr3_length: 14
clone_size: many
cdr3_aa: CASSATYFRTEAFF
cdr3_nt: TGTGCCAGCAGTGCCACCTATTTCCGGACTGAAGCTTTCTTT

j_call: TRBJ2-7
d_call: -
v_call: TRBV12-3/TRBV12-4
cdr3_length: 13
clone_size: -
cdr3_aa: CASRLTGEQEQYF
cdr3_nt: TGCGCCAGCAGGCTCACGGGGGAGCAAGAGCAGTACTTC

j_call: TRBJ2-1
d_call: -
v_call: TRBV29-1
cdr3_length: 13
clone_size: -
cdr3_aa: CSVHGTSYNEQYF
cdr3_nt: TGCAGCGTTCACGGGACATCATACAATGAGCAGTATTTC

j_call: TRBJ1-5
d_call: -
v_call: TRBV28
cdr3_length: 13
clone_size: -
cdr3_aa: CAGRSKGALPQHF
cdr3_nt: TGTGCCGGCAGAAGTAAAGGAGCCCTGCCCCAGCATTTT

j_call: TRBJ1-1
d_call: TRBD1
v_call: TRBV11-2
cdr3_length: 14
clone_size: many
cdr3_aa: CASSSQGGGTEAFF
cdr3_nt: TGTGCCAGCAGCTCCCAGGGGGGGGGCACTGAAGCTTTCTTT

j_call: TRBJ2-2
d_call: TRBD2
v_call: TRBV11-2
cdr3_length: 18
clone_size: -
cdr3_aa: CASSFRGLAGVETGELFF
cdr3_nt: TGTGCCAGCAGCTTCCGGGGGCTAGCGGGAGTGGAGACCGGGGAGCTGTTTTTT

j_call: TRBJ1-6
d_call: -
v_call: TRBV11-2
cdr3_length: 16
clone_size: many
cdr3_aa: CASSSTPGGGSTPLHF
cdr3_nt: TGTGCCAGCAGCTCCACTCCAGGAGGGGGTTCGACACCCCTCCACTTT

j_call: TRBJ2-1
d_call: -
v_call: TRBV7-9
cdr3_length: 12
clone_size: -
cdr3_aa: CAISTASNEQFF
cdr3_nt: TGTGCCATCAGCACTGCTAGCAATGAGCAGTTCTTC

j_call: TRBJ2-1
d_call: -
v_call: TRBV7-3
cdr3_length: 13
clone_size: -
cdr3_aa: CASAISGHKEQFF
cdr3_nt: TGTGCCAGCGCGATTAGCGGCCACAAAGAGCAGTTCTTC

j_call: TRBJ2-2
d_call: TRBD1
v_call: TRBV5-1
cdr3_length: 16
clone_size: few
cdr3_aa: CASSSRAGTVAGELFF
cdr3_nt: TGCGCCAGCAGCTCACGAGCTGGGACAGTCGCCGGGGAGCTGTTTTTT

j_call: TRBJ2-7
d_call: -
v_call: TRBV11-2
cdr3_length: 17
clone_size: -
cdr3_aa: CASSLDPFLSHSCEQYF
cdr3_nt: TGTGCCAGCAGCTTAGACCCATTTTTGTCCCACTCCTGCGAGCAGTACTTC

j_call: TRBJ2-7
d_call: -
v_call: TRBV11-2
cdr3_length: 15
clone_size: medium-sized
cdr3_aa: CASSLDRYSTYEQYF
cdr3_nt: TGTGCCAGCAGCTTAGATCGTTACTCTACTTACGAGCAGTACTTC

j_call: TRBJ2-2
d_call: TRBD1
v_call: TRBV7-9
cdr3_length: 14
clone_size: -
cdr3_aa: CASVRTGEAGELFF
cdr3_nt: TGTGCCAGCGTAAGGACAGGGGAGGCCGGGGAGCTGTTTTTT

j_call: TRBJ1-5
d_call: -
v_call: TRBV29-1
cdr3_length: 10
clone_size: many
cdr3_aa: CSSFREPQHF
cdr3_nt: TGCAGCTCCTTCCGCGAGCCCCAGCATTTT

j_call: TRBJ2-3
d_call: -
v_call: TRBV11-2
cdr3_length: 15
clone_size: -
cdr3_aa: CGSSFLGGNTDTQYF
cdr3_nt: TGTGGCAGCAGCTTCTTGGGGGGTAACACAGATACGCAGTATTTT

j_call: TRBJ2-3
d_call: -
v_call: TRBV11-2
cdr3_length: 15
clone_size: -
cdr3_aa: CASSQAEGATDTQYF
cdr3_nt: TGCGCCAGCAGCCAAGCGGAAGGGGCCACAGATACACAGTATTTT

j_call: TRBJ2-1
d_call: -
v_call: TRBV29-1
cdr3_length: 15
clone_size: -
cdr3_aa: CSAREAKNWGIEQFF
cdr3_nt: TGCAGTGCTAGAGAGGCAAAAAATTGGGGCATTGAGCAGTTCTTC

j_call: TRBJ2-1
d_call: TRBD2
v_call: TRBV11-2
cdr3_length: 16
clone_size: -
cdr3_aa: CASSLVTSGGGSEQFF
cdr3_nt: TGTGCCAGCAGCTTAGTGACTAGCGGGGGGGGTAGTGAGCAGTTCTTC

j_call: TRBJ2-7
d_call: -
v_call: TRBV5-6
cdr3_length: 12
clone_size: many
cdr3_aa: CASSIHASEQYF
cdr3_nt: TGTGCCAGCAGCATACATGCTAGCGAGCAGTACTTC

j_call: TRBJ2-7
d_call: -
v_call: TRBV7-9
cdr3_length: 18
clone_size: many
cdr3_aa: CASSSSRSGTGRIYEQYF
cdr3_nt: TGTGCCAGCAGCTCAAGTCGATCGGGGACTGGGAGAATATACGAGCAGTACTTC

j_call: TRBJ2-1
d_call: -
v_call: TRBV11-2
cdr3_length: 16
clone_size: -
cdr3_aa: CASSGSGTMVLNELFF
cdr3_nt: TGTGCCAGCAGCGGCTCCGGGACCATGGTTTTAAATGAGCTGTTCTTC

j_call: TRBJ2-1
d_call: TRBD2
v_call: TRBV19
cdr3_length: 15
clone_size: -
cdr3_aa: CASSLGLAGAYEQFF
cdr3_nt: TGTGCCAGTAGTCTGGGACTAGCGGGAGCGTATGAGCAGTTCTTC

j_call: TRBJ1-2
d_call: TRBD1
v_call: TRBV5-1
cdr3_length: 15
clone_size: -
cdr3_aa: CASSLKHTGDYGHTF
cdr3_nt: TGCGCCAGCAGCTTGAAACACACAGGGGACTATGGCCACACCTTC

j_call: TRBJ2-7
d_call: -
v_call: TRBV14
cdr3_length: 16
clone_size: -
cdr3_aa: CASSSRCRDSSYKQYF
cdr3_nt: TGTGCCAGCAGCTCGCGCTGCAGGGACTCATCCTACAAGCAGTACTTC